Sequencing of this T cell receptor (beta chain) was carried out in a study of cytotoxic CD8 clonotypes in ibrutinib-treated CLL. Study results and caveats: Before falling back toward baseline at progression, clonality had risen at the time of ibrutinib response. Clonotypes that were public were uncommon, and they contracted or stayed stable on treatment.

Using immunoSEQ multiplex PCR, the repertoire was profiled, and TCRdb retains in-frame clones only, with some absent. The data contain around 330,000 clones, over 60% of them singletons. In the case of this clone: Antigen specificity is unknown.

CDR1 and CDR2 (germline): SGHDT, YYEEEE. The germline V and J ends were trimmed by 2 bases and 2 bases, with 6 bases remaining between them. This CDR3 region has 13 residues. The TCR comes from a human donor with chronic lymphocytic leukemia. V usage is TRBV5-6 and J usage is TRBJ2-3, with unresolved D. The source material was PBMCs, sampled after 36 months of ibrutinib treatment. As DNA, the CDR3 is TGTGCCAGCAGCTTAGGAAACACAGATACGCAGTATTTT. Encoded protein: CASSLGNTDTQYF.